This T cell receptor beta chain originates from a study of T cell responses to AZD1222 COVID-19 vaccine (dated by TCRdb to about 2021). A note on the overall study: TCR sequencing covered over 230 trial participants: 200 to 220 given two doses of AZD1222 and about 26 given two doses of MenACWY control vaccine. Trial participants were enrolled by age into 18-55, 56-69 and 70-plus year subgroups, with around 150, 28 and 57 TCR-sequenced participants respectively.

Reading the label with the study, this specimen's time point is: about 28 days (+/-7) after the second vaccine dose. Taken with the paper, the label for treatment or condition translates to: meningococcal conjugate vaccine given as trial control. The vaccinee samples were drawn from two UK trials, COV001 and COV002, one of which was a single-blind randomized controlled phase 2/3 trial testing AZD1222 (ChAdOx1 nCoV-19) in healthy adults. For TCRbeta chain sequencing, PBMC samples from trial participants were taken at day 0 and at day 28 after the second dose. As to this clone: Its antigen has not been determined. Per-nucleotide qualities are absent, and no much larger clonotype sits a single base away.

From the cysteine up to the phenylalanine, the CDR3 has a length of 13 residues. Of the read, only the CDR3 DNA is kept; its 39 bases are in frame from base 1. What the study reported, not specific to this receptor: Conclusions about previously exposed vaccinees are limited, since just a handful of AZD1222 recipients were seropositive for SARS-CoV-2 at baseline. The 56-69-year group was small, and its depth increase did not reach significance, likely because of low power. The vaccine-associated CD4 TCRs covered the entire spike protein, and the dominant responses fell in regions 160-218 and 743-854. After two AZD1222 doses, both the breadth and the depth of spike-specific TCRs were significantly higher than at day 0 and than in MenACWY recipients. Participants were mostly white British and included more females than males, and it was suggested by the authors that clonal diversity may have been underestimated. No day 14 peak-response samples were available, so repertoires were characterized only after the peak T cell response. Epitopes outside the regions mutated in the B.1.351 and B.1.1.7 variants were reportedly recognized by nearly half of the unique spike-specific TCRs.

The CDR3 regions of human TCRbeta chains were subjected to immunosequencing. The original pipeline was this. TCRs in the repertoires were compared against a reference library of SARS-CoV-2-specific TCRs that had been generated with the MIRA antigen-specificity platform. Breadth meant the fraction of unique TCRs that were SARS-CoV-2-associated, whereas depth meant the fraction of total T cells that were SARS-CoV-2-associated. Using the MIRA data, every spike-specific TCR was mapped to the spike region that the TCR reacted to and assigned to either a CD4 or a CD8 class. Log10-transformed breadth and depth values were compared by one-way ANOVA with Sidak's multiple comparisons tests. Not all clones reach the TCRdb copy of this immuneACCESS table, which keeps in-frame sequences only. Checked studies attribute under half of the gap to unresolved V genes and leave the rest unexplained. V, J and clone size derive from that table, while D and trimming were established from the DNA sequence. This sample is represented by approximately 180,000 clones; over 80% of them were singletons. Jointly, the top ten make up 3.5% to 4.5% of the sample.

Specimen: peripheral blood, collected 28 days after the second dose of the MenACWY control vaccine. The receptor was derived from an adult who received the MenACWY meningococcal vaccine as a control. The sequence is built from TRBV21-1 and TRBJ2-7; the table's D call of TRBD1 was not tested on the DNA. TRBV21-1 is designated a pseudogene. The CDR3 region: CASRAPYLYEQYF. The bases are TGTGCCAGCAGGGCCCCATACCTCTACGAGCAGTACTTC.